This T cell receptor (beta chain) was identified during a study of CD8+ T cells in alopecia areata. There are a few counts of this clone. CDR1 and CDR2 from the germline V gene are MDHEN and SYDVKM. CDR3 length: 12 amino acids. V gave up 6 bases and J gave up 4 bases, with 10 bases separating them. The authors extracted RNA and reverse transcribed it into cDNA as the sequencing template. The repertoire was sequenced with immunoSEQ multiplex PCR; TCRdb's copy has only in-frame clones and lacks some. The data contain 50,000 to 80,000 clones, around 47% of them singletons. The sequence came from a human donor with alopecia areata. The chain uses TRBV28 and TRBJ2-7; D is ambiguous. The material sequenced was NKG2D-low CD8+ T cells sorted from blood. CDR3 in DNA: TGTGCCAGCAGCAATGGGCGGTACGAGCAGTACTTC. Translated: CASSNGRYEQYF.